The sequence of this TCR beta chain was determined in a study of radiotherapy plus CTLA-4 blockade in lung cancer. For the study at large: Objective responses were recorded in over 15% of patients, with disease control recorded in 25% to 35%. The study's findings and limits: Dynamics of early blood T cell clones, together with interferon-beta, were reportedly the best predictors of response. Radiotherapy with ipilimumab was followed by blood expansion of tumor-derived clones.

Produced via immunoSEQ multiplex PCR; TCRdb's table is partial and in-frame only. The table records about 98,000 clones, 75% to 90% of them present only once. Receiving focal radiation plus CTLA-4 blockade with ipilimumab were patients who had chemo-refractory metastatic non-small-cell lung cancer. V trimming: 5 bases; J trimming: 3 bases; junction bases outside the gene matches: 8. The germline V gene encodes CDR1 SQVTM and CDR2 ANQGSEA. The CDR3 contains 14 residues. With regard to this clone: Antigen: not known.

The starting material was peripheral blood, obtained from a patient treated with radiotherapy plus ipilimumab. This clonotype was sampled from a human donor with non-small cell lung cancer who had a partial response to radiotherapy plus ipilimumab. The chain is built from TRBV29-1 and TRBJ2-7, with 9 bases lining up with TRBD1. CDR3 nucleotide sequence: TGCAGCGTTTCCCTTGGGACAGGGCACTACGAGCAGTACTTC. The encoded protein is CSVSLGTGHYEQYF.